A single sample gave rise to the 30 T cell receptor beta chains below, sequenced in a study of Ad26.COV2.S vaccination and SARS-CoV-2 variants. Treatment in this sample: 15 to 20 received Ad26.COV2.S at low or high dose, single or two shots; roughly five received placebo; per-sample allocation not given. Sampling happened 63 days after the first vaccine or placebo injection. Clones were read by immunoSEQ multiplex PCR, and TCRdb kept only the in-frame ones, dropping some. The table lists more than 300,000 clones, about 89% of them singletons. Sequenced material: peripheral blood, taken in a trial of Ad26.COV2.S vaccine versus placebo. The receptors shown here come from a person aged 18-60 years who received the Ad26.COV2.S COVID-19 vaccine or a placebo.

The gene calls are TRBV9 and TRBJ2-1, with 12 bases identical to TRBD2. J was trimmed by 8 bases and V by 3 bases; bases with no gene match: 6. Germline V gives CDR1 SGDLS, CDR2 YYNGEE. This CDR3 contains 15 residues. The chain's CDR3 is CASSGSSGGAYEQFF. The DNA for the CDR3 is TGTGCCAGCAGCGGTTCTAGCGGGGGGGCATATGAGCAGTTCTTC.

The chain combines TRBV14 with TRBJ1-5; possibly TRBD1 for D (5 bases). This CDR3 has 20 amino acids. V dropped 4 bases and J dropped 3 bases, with 28 bases sitting between them. Per the germline V gene, CDR1 is SGHDN and CDR2 is FVKESK. The CDR3 is CASSPTRVREQRGLNQPQHF. The CDR3 nucleotides are TGTGCCAGCAGCCCTACAAGAGTCAGGGAGCAACGGGGTCTCAATCAGCCCCAGCATTTT.

The chain links TRBV7-9 to TRBJ1-4; TRBD1 matches 10 bases. CDR1 SEHNR and CDR2 FQNEAQ come from the germline V gene (reference sequence). This CDR3 is built from 18 residues. Trimming cost V 4 bases and J 0 bases; bases outside gene matches: 8. The CDR3 region is CASSWKRTGGTTNEKLFF. The CDR3 coding sequence is TGTGCCAGCAGCTGGAAAAGGACAGGGGGAACAACTAATGAAAAACTGTTTTTT.

The chain has TRBV12-5 and TRBJ1-1; 9 bases map to TRBD1. CDR1 is LGHNT and CDR2 is FRNRAP in the germline V gene. This CDR3 comprises 14 residues. Losses at the gene ends were 6 bases for V and 5 bases for J; bases not matched to a gene: 7. The DNA for the CDR3 is TGTGCTAGTGGCCTTACTGGACAGGGGACTGAAGCTTTCTTT. Its protein is CASGLTGQGTEAFF.

The chain links TRBV7-2 to TRBJ2-7; possibly TRBD1 for D (6 bases). The CDR3 is 16 residues long. Germline CDR1 reads SGHTA; CDR2 reads FQGNSA. The ends were cut back, 5 bases at V and 9 bases at J, with 26 bases in the middle. This CDR3 reads CASSPAPQGTRQGQYF. The DNA of the CDR3 is TGTGCCAGCAGCCCCGCCCCACAGGGTACTCGGCAGGGGCAGTACTTC.

The chain carries TRBV27 and TRBJ2-7; TRBD1 or TRBD2 may be the D gene (5 bases each). The ends were cut back, 5 bases at V and 5 bases at J, with 13 bases in the middle. Germline V gene lookup returns CDR1 MNHEY and CDR2 SMNVEV (reference sequence). CDR3 length: 13 amino acids. The CDR3 is CASSPRGSDEQYF. CDR3 bases: TGTGCCAGCAGTCCCCGGGGCTCGGACGAGCAGTACTTC.

V and J are TRBV18 and TRBJ1-4; 8 bases line up with TRBD1. With 5 bases clipped from V and 5 bases from J, the junction kept 7 bases outside the gene matches. The CDR3 loop spans 15 amino acids. Germline-derived CDR1 and CDR2 are KGHSH and LQKENI. Written as DNA, the CDR3 is TGTGCCAGCTCAGCCACCGGGACAGGAAATGAAAAACTGTTTTTT. It encodes CASSATGTGNEKLFF.

The chain combines TRBV5-4 with TRBJ1-1, with a tentative D call TRBD1 (5 bases). The V and J ends lost 4 bases and 0 bases respectively, with 13 bases between them. CDR3 size: 15 residues. In germline, CDR1 is SGHNT, CDR2 YYREEE (reference sequence). In DNA form, the CDR3 reads TGTGCCAGCAGCCTCCCCGGGACGGTGAACACTGAAGCTTTCTTT. Its translation is CASSLPGTVNTEAFF.

This chain's CDR3 is CASSFYPGDEQFF. In DNA form, the CDR3 reads TGTGCCAGCAGCTTCTACCCGGGGGATGAGCAGTTCTTC. This chain uses TRBV11-2 with TRBJ2-1; a weak D match, TRBD2 (6 bases). The germline V and J ends were trimmed by 3 bases and 8 bases, with 11 bases remaining between them. The CDR3 runs to 13 residues. The germline CDR1 and CDR2 sequences are SGHAT and FQNNGV.

The chain joins TRBV4-1 to TRBJ2-7, with D perhaps matching TRBD2 (5 bases). CDR1 and CDR2 from the germline V gene are MGHRA and YSYEKL. The CDR3 contains 14 residues. The V and J ends lost 1 base and 2 bases respectively, with 9 bases between them. The CDR3 DNA follows: TGCGCCAGCAGCCAAGTCGGGAAAGCCTACGAGCAGTACTTC. Translated: CASSQVGKAYEQYF.

The chain carries TRBV4-2 and TRBJ2-1; unclear D gene. V gave up 0 bases and J gave up 1 base, with 7 bases separating them. Germline CDR1 LGHNA, CDR2 YNFKEQ. This CDR3 has 15 residues. Here the CDR3 DNA reads TGTGCCAGCAGCCAAGATGACGGTTCCTACAATGAGCAGTTCTTC. It translates to CASSQDDGSYNEQFF.

This chain joins TRBV5-1 and TRBJ1-2, with 7 bases lining up with TRBD1. Germline assignment: CDR1 SGHRS and CDR2 YFSETQ. The CDR3 is made up of 15 amino acids. The ends lost 4 bases at V and 7 bases at J; junction bases unmatched: 13. CDR3: CASSHDTGDGGGYTF. As DNA, the CDR3 is TGCGCCAGCAGCCACGATACAGGGGACGGGGGTGGCTACACCTTC.

This clone turned up a few times. The J gene is TRBJ1-2, the V gene TRBV19; 9 nucleotides match TRBD1. Germline trimming cut 6 bases from V and 3 bases from J; bases unmatched to any gene: 5. This CDR3 is built from 14 residues. Germline V gene data show CDR1 as LNHDA and CDR2 as SQIVND (reference sequence). The CDR3 DNA sequence: TGTGCCAGTAGAACAGGGGGCGCAGACTATGGCTACACCTTC. Protein: CASRTGGADYGYTF.

This clone was seen a few times. The chain recombines TRBV5-3 with TRBJ2-1; 11 bases are shared with TRBD2. TRBV5-3 is labeled an ORF, and its function is uncertain. The CDR3 is made up of 15 amino acids. Germline trimming cut 1 base from V and 6 bases from J; bases unmatched to any gene: 3. The CDR3 bases are TGTGCCAGAAGCTTGTTAGCGGGGGGGTGCAATGAGCAGTTCTTC. Protein: CARSLLAGGCNEQFF.

This clone was observed once. The rearrangement uses TRBV29-1 and TRBJ1-1; TRBD1 matches 8 bases. Germline V CDR1 and CDR2: SQVTM, ANQGSEA. The CDR3 extends over 19 amino acids. The V segment lost 5 bases and the J segment 0 bases; nucleotides outside the gene matches: 20. The CDR3 reads CSVTRQGLTENDLNTEAFF. In DNA form, the CDR3 reads TGCAGCGTTACCCGACAGGGGCTTACCGAAAATGACCTGAACACTGAAGCTTTCTTT.

For this clone: Other nucleotide sequences in the sample specify the same CDR3. The V gene is TRBV18, the J gene TRBJ1-4, with D maybe TRBD1 (5 bases). The V and J ends lost 2 bases and 8 bases respectively, with 12 bases between them. Germline CDR1 reads KGHSH; CDR2 reads LQKENI. The CDR3 runs 14 residues. As DNA, the CDR3 is TGTGCCAGCTCACCAGGGCAGGGAGGCGAAAAACTGTTTTTT. It codes for CASSPGQGGEKLFF.

The chain has TRBV28 and TRBJ2-7; D gene unclear. V dropped 4 bases and J dropped 4 bases, with 20 bases sitting between them. CDR3 length: 16 residues. Germline CDR1 and CDR2: MDHEN and SYDVKM. CDR3 loop: CASSSPHERKGYEQYF. The CDR3 nucleotides read TGTGCCAGCAGTTCCCCCCACGAAAGGAAAGGGTACGAGCAGTACTTC.

CDR3 protein: CASSFSGEDYEQYF. CDR3 bases: TGTGCCAGCAGCTTTAGCGGGGAAGACTACGAGCAGTACTTC. The rearrangement uses TRBV7-9 and TRBJ2-7; 8 bases align to TRBD2. V shed 3 bases, J shed 3 bases, and the junction held 4 bases outside the gene matches. The CDR3 loop spans 14 amino acids. The V gene's germline CDR1 is SEHNR and CDR2 FQNEAQ (reference sequence).

The chain has TRBV29-1 and TRBJ2-7, with 9 bases matching TRBD1. After removal of 4 bases from V and 5 bases from J, the junction contained 12 bases not matched to a gene. The CDR3 length is 15 residues. From germline, CDR1 is SQVTM and CDR2 ANQGSEA. The chain's CDR3 is CSVGGVGQGFDEQYF. The CDR3 DNA is TGCAGCGTTGGCGGAGTGGGACAGGGTTTCGACGAGCAGTACTTC.

V usage is TRBV5-1 and J usage is TRBJ1-1; D uncertain. From germline, CDR1 is SGHRS and CDR2 YFSETQ. The CDR3 contains 14 residues. The V gene lost 4 bases and the J gene lost 0 bases, with 10 bases spanning the gap. CDR3 amino acids: CASSLTSLNTEAFF. CDR3 DNA: TGCGCCAGCAGCCTGACCTCCCTGAACACTGAAGCTTTCTTT. The complete variable domain, with remaining parts taken from reference TRBV5-1 and TRBJ1-1, reads KAGVTQTPRYLIKTRGQQVTLSCSPISGHRSVSWYQQTPGQGLQFLFEYFSETQRNKGNFPGRFSGRQFSNSRSEMNVSTLELGDSALYLCASSLTSLNTEAFFGQGTRLTVV.

The V and J genes are TRBV30 and TRBJ2-1; 9 bases line up with TRBD1. CDR1 is GTSNPN, CDR2 SVGIG, per germline (reference sequence). The V segment lost 4 bases and the J segment 8 bases; nucleotides outside the gene matches: 6. The CDR3 is 13 amino acids. CDR3 loop: CAWKTQGAHEQFF. CDR3 DNA sequence: TGTGCCTGGAAAACACAGGGGGCGCATGAGCAGTTCTTC.

The chain carries TRBV10-3 and TRBJ1-1; D is uncertain. V lost 6 bases and J lost 2, with 16 bases in between. The CDR3 is made up of 15 amino acids. Germline V gene data show CDR1 as ENHRY and CDR2 as SYGVKD. The chain's CDR3 is CAISPRAPGNTEAFF. For the CDR3, the DNA is TGTGCCATCAGCCCTCGGGCCCCCGGAAACACTGAAGCTTTCTTT.

The CDR3 region has the DNA TGCGCCAGCAGCTTGTCGCGGGACAGTAACTATGGCTACACCTTC. It yields the protein CASSLSRDSNYGYTF. V and J are TRBV5-1 and TRBJ1-2; TRBD1 matches 7 bases. V lost 1 base, J lost 1 base, and 4 bases stayed unmatched. CDR3 length equals 15 residues. The germline gives CDR1 SGHRS, CDR2 YFSETQ.

This clone was observed once. CDR3 nucleotide sequence: TGTGCCAGCAGTTACTCAAGGAGCTATGGCTACACCTTC. It encodes CASSYSRSYGYTF. This chain joins TRBV6-5 and TRBJ1-2; D remains unclear. The V gene's germline CDR1 is MNHEY and CDR2 SVGAGI. The CDR3 is 13 amino acids. V was pared by 0 bases and J by 4 bases, with 6 bases between.

This sequence joins TRBV5-4 and TRBJ1-1, with D perhaps matching TRBD1 (5 bases). Germline-derived CDR1 and CDR2 are SGHNT and YYREEE (reference sequence). The CDR3 contains 14 residues. V shed 1 base and J shed 5 bases, with 12 bases lying between them. CDR3 region: CASSLRGRETEAFF. The CDR3 DNA is TGTGCCAGCAGCTTGAGGGGACGGGAAACTGAAGCTTTCTTT.

On this clone itself: Other DNA sequences in this sample translate to the same CDR3. This chain links TRBV28 with TRBJ2-7; the match to TRBD2 covers 7 bases. The germline V gene encodes CDR1 MDHEN and CDR2 SYDVKM. This CDR3 contains 15 residues. V lost 2 bases, J lost 0 bases, and 4 bases stayed unmatched. The CDR3 region is CASSLRAGSSYEQYF. The CDR3 DNA reads as TGTGCCAGCAGTTTAAGAGCGGGGAGCTCCTACGAGCAGTACTTC.

V usage is TRBV4-2 and J usage is TRBJ2-5; 10 positions match TRBD2. The CDR3 contains 16 residues. The germline V gene has CDR1 LGHNA and CDR2 YNFKEQ. After removal of 2 bases from V and 5 bases from J, the junction contained 8 bases not matched to a gene. The CDR3 sequence is CASSQNSGGPGETQYF. The DNA of the CDR3 is TGTGCCAGCAGCCAAAATAGCGGGGGGCCTGGGGAGACCCAGTACTTC.

Notes on this clone: An end of the junction differs from the germline gene, which may be a read error. The chain is built from TRBV7-8 and TRBJ2-1, with 11 bases aligning to TRBD2. Germline V gene data show CDR1 as SGHVS and CDR2 as FQNEAQ. The CDR3 totals 14 residues. Here the CDR3 DNA reads TGTGCCAGCAGCGTAGCGGGAGGGATAAATGAGCAGTTCTTC. Protein: CASSVAGGINEQFF.

In its sample, this clone was seen once. Other nucleotide sequences from this sample produce the same CDR3. This chain connects TRBV4-2 to TRBJ2-1, with 8 bases identical to TRBD2. The germline CDR1 and CDR2 sequences are LGHNA and YNFKEQ. J gave up 3 bases and V 3 bases, and 4 bases lay outside the gene matches. CDR3 length: 15 residues. CDR3 sequence: CASSQTGTSYNEQFF. The CDR3 nucleotides are TGTGCCAGCAGCCAGACCGGGACTAGCTACAATGAGCAGTTCTTC.

This clone was detected once. The chain is built from TRBV7-9 and TRBJ2-1; D unresolved. CDR1 SEHNR and CDR2 FQNEAQ come from the germline V gene (reference sequence). There are 12 residues in the CDR3. Trimming removed 2 bases at V and 5 bases at J, with 4 bases between. Here the CDR3 DNA reads TGTGCCAGCAGCTTACTAGACAATGAGCAGTTCTTC. It translates to CASSLLDNEQFF.